This T cell receptor beta chain was observed in a study of CD8 T cells in ankylosing spondylitis. Study findings and constraints: From matched ankylosing spondylitis synovial fluid, disease-linked clones were reportedly recovered at significantly enriched levels. Some motif variants were previously reported in reactive arthritis synovial fluid and blood. Ankylosing spondylitis blood appeared to carry a characteristic TCR beta motif of roughly eight highly homologous variants.

This clonotype was seen more than once but under ten times. Its antigen is not identified. TCRdb reprocessed the 5' RACE reads with MiXCR, giving one entry per CDR3 protein. Here the sample spans about 540,000 distinct CDR3 sequences, approximately 12% being singletons. The clonotype comes from a male donor with ankylosing spondylitis. Sequencing was carried out using blood, either unsorted or a sorted T cell fraction (not recorded which).

CDR3 residues: CATSTTRGQGDTEAFF. The CDR3 nucleotides are TGTGCCACCAGCACCACCCGCGGACAGGGGGACACTGAAGCTTTCTTT. This chain joins TRBV15 and TRBJ1-1; 10 bases match TRBD1. The CDR3 consists of 16 residues. Per the germline V gene, CDR1 is LNHNV and CDR2 is YYDKDF (reference sequence). The trim removed 4 bases at V and 3 bases at J, leaving 8 bases unmatched.